The 15 T cell receptor beta chains given below trace back to one sample, sequenced in a study of control samples from healthy donors and cancer patients. Generated by immunoSEQ multiplex PCR, the TCRdb table keeps only in-frame clones and is missing some. The sample carries about 84,000 clones, roughly 91% recorded once. The sample comprised blood. Source of these receptors: a man between 50 and 59 years old in good health.

This sequence joins TRBV7-9 and TRBJ2-3; D possibly uses TRBD1 or TRBD2 (6 bases each). V lost 5 bases and J lost 6, with 12 bases in between. This CDR3 spans 13 amino acids. The germline V gene encodes CDR1 SEHNR and CDR2 FQNEAQ (reference sequence). CDR3 nucleotide sequence: TGTGCCAGCAGCCCCCGGGGGCGGGATACGCAGTATTTT. It yields the protein CASSPRGRDTQYF.

The chain joins TRBV30 to TRBJ1-5, with no clear D. The germline gives CDR1 GTSNPN, CDR2 SVGIG (reference sequence). V was clipped by 4 bases and J by 1 base, with 8 bases between them. This CDR3 has 13 amino acids. The CDR3 DNA reads TGTGCCTGGACGAAAGGAAGCAATCAGCCCCAGCATTTT. This translates into CAWTKGSNQPQHF.

This sequence joins TRBV5-1 and TRBJ2-2; D not resolved. This CDR3 has 15 amino acids. V was cut by 4 bases and J by 3 bases, with 13 bases left in between. Germline CDR1 and CDR2: SGHRS and YFSETQ. The CDR3 DNA follows: TGCGCCAGCAGCCCCGAACCCACATACACCGGGGAGCTGTTTTTT. This gives the protein CASSPEPTYTGELFF.

The chain joins TRBV29-1 to TRBJ2-7, with TRBD1 matching over 10 bases. V trimming: 5 bases; J trimming: 3 bases; junction bases outside the gene matches: 10. This CDR3 is 15 amino acids long. Germline V CDR1 and CDR2: SQVTM, ANQGSEA. The CDR3, as DNA: TGCAGCGTTTCAGACCGGGACAGGGGTTTCTACGAGCAGTACTTC. Translating gives CSVSDRDRGFYEQYF.

This rearrangement joins TRBV7-9 to TRBJ2-1; D perhaps matches TRBD1 (6 bases). Germline assignment: CDR1 SEHNR and CDR2 FQNEAQ (reference sequence). The CDR3 length is 13 residues. With 4 bases removed from V and 6 bases from J, the gap between germline ends came to 10 bases. Written as DNA, the CDR3 is TGTGCCAGCAGCTGCAGGGGTTGCAATGAGCAGTTCTTC. Amino acid sequence: CASSCRGCNEQFF. The full variable domain, its missing parts supplied by reference TRBV7-9 and TRBJ2-1, is DTGVSQNPRHKITKRGQNVTFRCDPISEHNRLYWYRQTLGQGPEFLTYFQNEAQLEKSRLLSDRFSAERPKGSFSTLEIQRTEQGDSAMYLCASSCRGCNEQFFGPGTRLTVL.

J is TRBJ2-3 and V is TRBV6-6; D not resolved. CDR3 length: 15 amino acids. Between the trimmed V and J ends, which lost 6 bases and 2 bases, there was a span of 15 bases. Per germline, CDR1 MNHNY and CDR2 SVGAGI (reference sequence). CDR3 sequence reads: CASSDDGYPTDTQYF. The DNA for the CDR3 is TGTGCCAGCAGCGACGACGGATACCCCACAGATACGCAGTATTTT.

This chain links TRBV11-2 with TRBJ2-2, with D unresolved. Per the germline V gene, CDR1 is SGHAT and CDR2 is FQNNGV. The CDR3 has 12 amino acids. The V end was cut by 5 bases, the J end by 5 bases, with 6 bases between. The CDR3 here is CASSRVTGELFF. The CDR3 DNA is TGTGCCAGCAGCAGGGTTACCGGGGAGCTGTTTTTT.

This clone occurred a few times. Here the CDR3 reads CASSPHQGRGENIQYF. The CDR3 coding sequence is TGTGCCAGCAGCCCCCACCAAGGCAGGGGAGAAAACATTCAGTACTTC. The rearrangement joins TRBV7-2 to TRBJ2-4; D possibly corresponds to TRBD1 (6 bases). Germline values: CDR1 SGHTA, CDR2 FQGNSA. The germline V and J ends were trimmed by 5 bases and 5 bases, with 19 bases remaining between them. CDR3 length: 16 residues.

The gene calls are TRBV5-1 and TRBJ1-1; D is undetermined. This CDR3 has 15 residues. The germline V and J ends were trimmed by 1 base and 5 bases, with 15 bases remaining between them. Per the germline V gene, CDR1 is SGHRS and CDR2 is YFSETQ. CDR3 region: CASSLLSASGTEAFF. The CDR3 bases are TGCGCCAGCAGCTTGCTTAGCGCTTCGGGGACTGAAGCTTTCTTT.

This chain joins TRBV4-2 and TRBJ1-2, with a possible D match to TRBD1 (5 bases). Trimming removed 0 bases at V and 5 bases at J, with 7 bases between. The CDR3 is 13 amino acids. The germline CDR1 and CDR2 sequences are LGHNA and YNFKEQ. In nucleotides, the CDR3 is TGTGCCAGCAGCCAAGAGGGGGGGTATGGCTACACCTTC. This encodes CASSQEGGYGYTF.

This clone was seen more than once but under ten times. V gene TRBV12-3 or TRBV12-4 combines with J gene TRBJ2-2; D gene unclear. CDR3 length: 13 residues. Trimming removed 3 bases at V and 5 bases at J, with 7 bases between. The chain's CDR3 is CASSFLGTGELFF. CDR3 DNA: TGTGCCAGCAGTTTTTTGGGGACCGGGGAGCTGTTTTTT.

Remarks on this clone: The same CDR3 can be traced to other DNA sequences in this sample. The rearrangement joins TRBV18 to TRBJ2-3; no clear D gene. The V gene's germline CDR1 is KGHSH and CDR2 LQKENI. V shed 2 bases and J shed 1 base, with 1 base lying between them. The CDR3 contains 12 residues. The CDR3 here is CASSPGTDTQYF. CDR3 sequence (DNA): TGTGCCAGCTCACCAGGCACAGATACGCAGTATTTT.

The count of this clone is one. The chain is built from TRBV10-1 and TRBJ1-1; TRBD1 agrees at 11 bases. CDR3 length equals 16 residues. Trimming removed 2 bases from V and 4 bases from J; junction bases left unmatched: 6. Germline CDR1 is WNHNN and CDR2 is SYGVQD (reference sequence). CDR3 nucleotides: TGCGCCAGCAGTGAGCGGACAGGGGGCGCGGTCACTGAAGCTTTCTTT. Its translation: CASSERTGGAVTEAFF.

The chain employs TRBV6-5 and TRBJ1-2; 9 bases are a match to TRBD1. After removal of 6 bases from V and 6 bases from J, the junction contained 5 bases not matched to a gene. Per germline, CDR1 MNHEY and CDR2 SVGAGI. The CDR3 is made up of 13 amino acids. The CDR3, as DNA: TGTGCCAGCAGACAACAGGGGGCGAATGGCTACACCTTC. It yields the protein CASRQQGANGYTF.

The chain has TRBV14 and TRBJ1-1; no reliable D call. Between the trimmed V and J ends, which lost 1 base and 9 bases, there was a span of 9 bases. Germline V gene lookup returns CDR1 SGHDN and CDR2 FVKESK. The CDR3 spans 12 residues. CDR3 in DNA: TGTGCCAGCAGCCAAGGCGGGGTGAAAGCTTTCTTT. Translation gives CASSQGGVKAFF.